A single sample is the source of the 26 T cell receptor beta chains below, sequenced in a study of regulatory T cells in long-lasting Graves disease. The sample's time point: newly diagnosed GD, antithyroid drugs for less than 3 months. Generation of the TCR library employed RNA extracted from PBMCs. Both iRepertoire HTBI primers and Arm-PCR of CDR3 regions were used to build the TCR beta libraries. TCRdb redid the calling of the multiplex PCR reads with MiXCR, one entry per CDR3 protein. The sample holds some 450,000 distinct CDR3 sequences, less than 20% seen once. This sample also belongs to another study, concerning T cells in Graves' hyperthyroidism and ophthalmopathy.

The sample consisted of peripheral blood mononuclear cells (PBMCs), taken at new diagnosis, from a patient treated with antithyroid drugs. The source of these receptors is a woman between 25 and 40 years old with Graves disease.

This clonotype appeared many times. The rearrangement joins TRBV12-3 or TRBV12-4 to TRBJ1-4; no reliable D call. Between the trimmed V and J ends, which lost 5 bases and 11 bases, there was a span of 12 bases. The CDR3 runs to 12 residues. This CDR3 reads CASSLGRMKLFF. In DNA, the CDR3 is TGTGCCAGCAGTCTTGGACGGATGAAACTGTTTTTT.

Many counts were recorded for this clonotype. This sequence joins TRBV20-1 and TRBJ1-1; no definite D call. Germline V CDR1 and CDR2: DFQATT, SNEGSKA (reference sequence). This CDR3 is built from 14 residues. Trimming removed 5 bases from V and 3 bases from J, with 16 bases in between. The CDR3 here is CSACRSQGYTEAFF. The DNA for the CDR3 is TGCAGTGCTTGCAGGTCTCAAGGGTACACTGAAGCTTTCTTT.

This clonotype was detected ten times or more. The chain combines TRBV7-3 with TRBJ2-1; D not resolved. The V gene's germline CDR1 is SGHTA and CDR2 FQGTGA. The CDR3 spans 17 residues. Deletions cut 1 base from V and 0 bases from J, with 13 bases between. CDR3 sequence reads: CASSLKARKSSYNEQFF. As DNA, the CDR3 is TGTGCCAGCAGCTTAAAAGCGCGAAAAAGCTCCTACAATGAGCAGTTCTTC.

This clonotype has a count of ten or more. The rearrangement links TRBV28 to TRBJ2-5; 15 positions agree with TRBD2. The V segment lost 7 bases and the J segment 4 bases; nucleotides outside the gene matches: 7. The V gene's germline CDR1 is MDHEN and CDR2 SYDVKM. CDR3 size: 16 residues. Here the CDR3 DNA reads TGTGCCAGCAAACTGGGACTAGCGGGAGGAGGAGAGACCCAGTACTTC. This sequence encodes CASKLGLAGGGETQYF.

At least ten counts were recorded for this clonotype. The chain uses TRBV29-1 and TRBJ1-1; perhaps TRBD1 as D (6 bases). Trimming shortened V by 2 bases and J by 7 bases, and 14 bases separated the two germline ends. Germline V gene sequence: CDR1 SQVTM, CDR2 ANQGSEA. The CDR3 contains 13 residues. The CDR3 sequence: CSVERTDGGEAFF. The DNA for the CDR3 is TGCAGCGTTGAAAGGACAGACGGGGGTGAAGCTTTCTTT.

This clonotype was seen at least ten times. This chain links TRBV7-3 with TRBJ2-1; the match to TRBD2 covers 13 bases. This CDR3 has 15 amino acids. V lost 3 bases and J lost 7; bases outside the gene matches: 3. Per the germline V gene, CDR1 is SGHTA and CDR2 is FQGTGA. The CDR3 DNA sequence: TGTGCCAGCAGCTTTATGGGACTAGCGGGGAATGAGCAGTTCTTC. It encodes CASSFMGLAGNEQFF.

This clonotype was seen ten or more times. V gene TRBV7-9 combines with J gene TRBJ2-1; the match to TRBD2 covers 12 bases. The CDR3 sequence is 18 residues long. Trimming removed 1 base from V and 9 bases from J; junction bases left unmatched: 13. The germline V gene encodes CDR1 SEHNR and CDR2 FQNEAQ (reference sequence). In DNA form, the CDR3 reads TGTGCCAGCAGCTTAGGGACGAGGGGACTAGCGGGCGGGGGTGAGCAGTTCTTC. It specifies CASSLGTRGLAGGGEQFF. Together with reference TRBV7-9 and TRBJ2-1, the CDR3 gives the full variable domain: DTGVSQNPRHKITKRGQNVTFRCDPISEHNRLYWYRQTLGQGPEFLTYFQNEAQLEKSRLLSDRFSAERPKGSFSTLEIQRTEQGDSAMYLCASSLGTRGLAGGGEQFFGPGTRLTVL.

This clonotype has only a few counts. The chain recombines TRBV5-1 with TRBJ2-2; TRBD2 agrees at 8 bases. With V trimmed by 1 base and J by 0 bases, 5 bases remained unmatched. Germline V gene sequence: CDR1 SGHRS, CDR2 YFSETQ. This CDR3 has 17 residues. The CDR3 region is CASSLRSGGANTGELFF. CDR3 nucleotide sequence: TGCGCCAGCAGCTTGAGAAGCGGGGGCGCGAACACCGGGGAGCTGTTTTTT.

This clonotype came up many times. This chain joins TRBV11-1 and TRBJ2-7, with D unclear. Trimming left V 3 bases short and J 0 bases short, with 9 bases between. The CDR3 spans 14 residues. Germline V gene data show CDR1 as SGHAT and CDR2 as FQDESV (reference sequence). The CDR3 DNA is TGTGCCAGCAGCTTCACAGTTAGCTCCTACGAGCAGTACTTC. It codes for CASSFTVSSYEQYF.

This chain connects TRBV20-1 to TRBJ2-3, with D tentatively TRBD2 (5 bases). Germline V gene lookup returns CDR1 DFQATT and CDR2 SNEGSKA (reference sequence). Deletions cut 5 bases from V and 0 bases from J, with 12 bases between. The CDR3 is 14 amino acids. The CDR3: CSAETRISTDTQYF. CDR3 nucleotide sequence: TGCAGTGCTGAAACTAGGATAAGCACAGATACGCAGTATTTT.

Many counts were recorded for this clonotype. The chain is built from TRBV20-1 and TRBJ2-1; weak D call: TRBD2 (5 bases). This CDR3 spans 10 amino acids. Germline V gene lookup returns CDR1 DFQATT and CDR2 SNEGSKA (reference sequence). Between the trimmed V and J ends, which lost 3 bases and 10 bases, there was a span of 7 bases. The CDR3 reads CSARTIEQFF. DNA for the CDR3: TGCAGTGCTAGGACTATCGAGCAGTTCTTC.

This clonotype has at least ten counts. The J gene is TRBJ2-7, the V gene TRBV28; the D is unclear. From germline, CDR1 is MDHEN and CDR2 SYDVKM. V was clipped by 7 bases and J by 2 bases, with 18 bases between them. The CDR3 length is 15 residues. The CDR3 reads CASTSINEGTYEQYF. DNA for the CDR3: TGTGCCAGCACCTCGATTAATGAAGGTACCTACGAGCAGTACTTC. The entire variable domain, with the rest obtained from reference TRBV28 and TRBJ2-7, is as follows: DVKVTQSSRYLVKRTGEKVFLECVQDMDHENMFWYRQDPGLGLRLIYFSYDVKMKEKGDIPEGYSVSREKKERFSLILESASTNQTSMYLCASTSINEGTYEQYFGPGTRLTVT.

This clonotype was seen more than once but under ten times. This chain uses TRBV12-3 or TRBV12-4 with TRBJ2-6, with TRBD2 matching over 8 bases. This CDR3 has 17 amino acids. Trimming at V came to 3 bases and at J to 0 bases, leaving 4 bases not matched to a gene. Here the CDR3 reads CASSLGSGNSGANVLTF. The CDR3 bases are TGTGCCAGCAGTTTGGGTAGCGGGAACTCTGGGGCCAACGTCCTGACTTTC.

This clonotype was seen a few times. V is TRBV6-5 and J is TRBJ1-1; D is unresolved. This CDR3 spans 16 amino acids. Trimming cost V 2 bases and J 3 bases, with 16 bases left between them. Per germline, CDR1 MNHEY and CDR2 SVGAGI. The CDR3 region has the DNA TGTGCCAGCAGTTACCTCGCAGAGTCTAGGTACACTGAAGCTTTCTTT. It yields the protein CASSYLAESRYTEAFF.

As for this clonotype: The CDR3 ends on some other residue instead of the conserved phenylalanine or tryptophan, so this is likely a read error. This sequence joins TRBV27 and TRBJ1-2, with D uncertain. The CDR3 is 13 amino acids. Trimming shortened V by 5 bases and J by 7 bases, and 14 bases separated the two germline ends. The germline gives CDR1 MNHEY, CDR2 SMNVEV (reference sequence). DNA for the CDR3: TGTGCCAGCAGTGCCACAATACTCTCTGGCTACACCCTC. This translates into CASSATILSGYTL.

There are many counts of this clonotype. This chain links TRBV2 with TRBJ2-7; either TRBD1 or TRBD2 may fit D (5 bases each). Germline CDR1 is SNHLY and CDR2 is FYNNEI. The CDR3 runs 13 residues. V was clipped by 6 bases and J by 5 bases, with 14 bases between them. For the CDR3, the DNA is TGTGCCAGCAGGAGGGACGCTGCCGACGAGCAGTACTTC. This codes for CASRRDAADEQYF.

The rearrangement links TRBV10-3 to TRBJ2-1; TRBD1 agrees at 9 bases. Germline CDR1 and CDR2: ENHRY and SYGVKD. The CDR3 consists of 13 residues. V was pared by 6 bases and J by 7 bases, with 4 bases of the junction left unmatched. CDR3 sequence (DNA): TGTGCCATCAGGTCCGGGACAGGGAATGAGCAGTTCTTC. Its translation: CAIRSGTGNEQFF.

This clonotype was counted many times. The chain employs TRBV28 and TRBJ1-2, with a possible D match to TRBD1 (6 bases). The CDR3 runs 14 residues. Trimming shortened V by 7 bases and J by 7 bases, and 19 bases separated the two germline ends. In germline, CDR1 is MDHEN, CDR2 SYDVKM. CDR3 DNA sequence: TGTGCCAGCACCCAAAGCGGGGGGGCCTTTGGCTACACCTTC. Its protein product is CASTQSGGAFGYTF.

This clonotype was counted ten times or more. The chain couples TRBV12-3 or TRBV12-4 to TRBJ2-7; D is ambiguous. The V and J ends lost 6 bases and 4 bases respectively, with 19 bases between them. The CDR3 has 15 residues. CDR3 bases: TGTGCCAGCAGCCCGGCGTTGCGGACGCGGTACGAGCAGTACTTC. It specifies CASSPALRTRYEQYF.

The sample holds many counts of this clonotype. The V and J genes are TRBV11-2 and TRBJ2-3; TRBD1 aligns across 7 bases. Germline CDR1 is SGHAT and CDR2 is FQNNGV. Unmatched junction bases numbered 9, after V lost 1 base and J lost 2 bases. The CDR3 has 17 amino acids. This CDR3 is CASSLVRGQHNTDTQYF. The DNA of the CDR3 is TGTGCCAGCAGCTTAGTAAGGGGGCAGCACAACACAGATACGCAGTATTTT.

A few counts support this clonotype. V and J are TRBV5-5 and TRBJ1-2; D is perhaps TRBD1 (6 bases). The germline gives CDR1 SGHKS, CDR2 YYEKEE (reference sequence). The CDR3 loop spans 16 amino acids. V lost 3 bases and J lost 1, with 16 bases in between. The CDR3 here is CASSWIPVRGNYGYTF. CDR3 sequence (DNA): TGTGCCAGCAGCTGGATACCCGTCAGGGGTAACTATGGCTACACCTTC.

This clonotype came up many times. CDR3 protein: CSARMWEGRTGELFF. CDR3 DNA: TGCAGTGCTAGGATGTGGGAGGGCCGCACCGGGGAGCTGTTTTTT. The chain employs TRBV20-1 and TRBJ2-2, with 7 nucleotides matching TRBD2. Unmatched junction bases numbered 8, after V lost 3 bases and J lost 4 bases. Germline-derived CDR1 and CDR2 are DFQATT and SNEGSKA (reference sequence). The CDR3 totals 15 residues.

The V and J genes are TRBV7-9 and TRBJ2-3; D may be TRBD1 (5 bases). The CDR3 is made up of 17 amino acids. CDR1 is SEHNR and CDR2 is FQNEAQ in the germline V gene (reference sequence). Between the trimmed V and J ends, which lost 5 bases and 1 base, there was a span of 19 bases. This chain's CDR3 is CASSGPAGPTGTDTQYF. The CDR3 DNA reads as TGTGCCAGCAGCGGACCAGCAGGGCCCACGGGCACAGATACGCAGTATTTT.

V and J are TRBV19 and TRBJ2-5, with TRBD2 matching over 7 bases. This CDR3 contains 13 residues. V trimming: 3 bases; J trimming: 5 bases; junction bases outside the gene matches: 3. From germline, CDR1 is LNHDA and CDR2 SQIVND (reference sequence). The CDR3 DNA sequence: TGTGCCAGTAGTATTAATAGCGGGGAGACCCAGTACTTC. It yields the protein CASSINSGETQYF.

V is TRBV5-1 and J is TRBJ1-1; perhaps TRBD1 as D (6 bases). Germline CDR1 reads SGHRS; CDR2 reads YFSETQ. V was cut by 2 bases and J by 3 bases, with 11 bases left in between. This CDR3 contains 14 residues. CDR3 DNA: TGCGCCAGCAGCTTAGGACAGCAACACACTGAAGCTTTCTTT. This translates into CASSLGQQHTEAFF.

This clonotype showed up many times. The V and J genes are TRBV2 and TRBJ1-4; D is unresolved. The CDR3 runs to 14 residues. Trimming pared 7 bases from V and 5 bases from J, leaving 14 bases between. Germline loops: CDR1 SNHLY, CDR2 FYNNEI. CDR3 sequence reads: CASMGGLRNEKLFF. For the CDR3, the DNA is TGTGCCAGCATGGGAGGTCTTAGGAATGAAAAACTGTTTTTT.